What follows are 12 T cell receptor beta chains derived from one specimen sequenced in a study of T cells in Graves' hyperthyroidism and ophthalmopathy. Amplified regions were TCR beta CDR3 sequences from RNA transcripts. In the first-round RT-PCR of the TCR CDR3, the HTBI primer set was used. One entry per CDR3 protein results from TCRdb running MiXCR on the multiplex PCR reads. The data hold almost 500,000 distinct CDR3 sequences, with 22% observed a single time. Sequenced input: blood. Receptors originate from a woman in her sixties or seventies with Graves' ophthalmopathy.

This clonotype has just a few counts. This CDR3 is CASSEHGATNEKLFF. The CDR3 DNA reads TGTGCCAGCAGTGAACACGGGGCAACTAATGAAAAACTGTTTTTT. This chain links TRBV6-1 with TRBJ1-4; D remains ambiguous. This CDR3 is built from 15 residues. Germline V gives CDR1 MNHNS, CDR2 SASEGT. V dropped 2 bases and J dropped 0 bases, with 7 bases sitting between them.

This clonotype turned up a few times. The chain links TRBV20-1 to TRBJ2-7; 7 bases align to TRBD2. The CDR3 runs to 15 residues. Trimming took 0 bases from V and 2 from J; bases not matched to a gene: 7. Germline V gives CDR1 DFQATT, CDR2 SNEGSKA (reference sequence). CDR3 region: CSARDPGGSPYEQYF. The CDR3 nucleotides read TGCAGTGCTAGAGATCCGGGCGGGAGTCCCTACGAGCAGTACTTC.

This clonotype was detected ten times or more. This sequence joins TRBV6-1 and TRBJ1-2; 8 bases map to TRBD1. The V gene end was trimmed by 8 bases and the J gene end by 7 bases; junction bases not matched to a gene: 3. This CDR3 contains 11 residues. Per germline, CDR1 MNHNS and CDR2 SASEGT. The CDR3 DNA follows: TGTGCCAGCGACAGGGGTTCTGGCTACACCTTC. Its translation: CASDRGSGYTF.

This clonotype appeared many times. The chain has TRBV2 and TRBJ1-2; D not certain. Trimming took 5 bases from V and 1 from J, leaving 8 bases between them. The length of the CDR3 is 13 residues. The germline V gene encodes CDR1 SNHLY and CDR2 FYNNEI. CDR3 bases: TGTGCCAGCAGTAATCTCGTTAACTATGGCTACACCTTC. Translation gives CASSNLVNYGYTF.

V and J are TRBV28 and TRBJ1-3, with D possibly TRBD1 on 5 matching bases. Germline CDR1 MDHEN, CDR2 SYDVKM. V was pared by 6 bases and J by 0 bases, with 15 bases between. The CDR3 extends over 16 amino acids. CDR3 coding DNA: TGTGCCAGCAGCTTCCGCTCAGGGAGCTCTGGAAACACCATATATTTT. Translated, it gives CASSFRSGSSGNTIYF.

V gene TRBV10-3 combines with J gene TRBJ2-1; TRBD2 matches 10 bases. Unmatched junction bases numbered 14, after V lost 8 bases and J lost 7 bases. Germline V gene data show CDR1 as ENHRY and CDR2 as SYGVKD. The CDR3 runs to 16 residues. CDR3 residues: CAIGSSGLAVGNEQFF. CDR3 coding DNA: TGTGCCATCGGCAGCTCCGGACTAGCGGTGGGGAATGAGCAGTTCTTC.

This clonotype was detected only a few times. This rearrangement joins TRBV20-1 to TRBJ2-5; 9 bases match TRBD1. V lost 4 bases and J lost 4; bases outside the gene matches: 1. In germline, CDR1 is DFQATT, CDR2 SNEGSKA (reference sequence). The CDR3 consists of 12 residues. In nucleotides, the CDR3 is TGCAGTGCTAAGACAGGGGGAGAGACCCAGTACTTC. This sequence encodes CSAKTGGETQYF.

This clonotype has a handful of counts. V gene TRBV20-1 combines with J gene TRBJ1-5, with TRBD1 as a possible D gene (6 bases). The germline V gene encodes CDR1 DFQATT and CDR2 SNEGSKA (reference sequence). The CDR3 loop spans 13 amino acids. V was shortened by 8 bases and J by 5 bases, with 16 bases between the two germline ends. The CDR3 region is CSSPDRRDQPQHF. The CDR3 DNA is TGCAGTTCGCCTGACAGGCGGGATCAGCCCCAGCATTTT.

With respect to this clonotype: Just one base apart from a much larger clone, this may be a read error. The chain has TRBV6-2 or TRBV6-3 and TRBJ2-7; 7 bases fit TRBD2. V was pared by 2 bases and J by 5 bases, with 9 bases of the junction left unmatched. This CDR3 comprises 15 residues. Looked up from germline, CDR1 is MNHEY and CDR2 is SVGEGT. This CDR3 is CASSYGLAESHEQYF. CDR3 coding DNA: TGTGCCAGCAGTTACGGGCTAGCGGAGTCCCACGAGCAGTACTTC.

This chain's CDR3 is CASRAAGLAETQYF. The CDR3, as DNA: TGTGCCAGCAGGGCGGCGGGCTTGGCGGAGACCCAGTACTTC. This chain joins TRBV7-9 and TRBJ2-5, with TRBD2 as a possible D gene (5 bases). V was clipped by 6 bases and J by 5 bases, with 16 bases between them. CDR3 length equals 14 residues. The germline V gene encodes CDR1 SEHNR and CDR2 FQNEAQ (reference sequence).

This clonotype showed up many times. V gene TRBV11-2 combines with J gene TRBJ1-1; D remains unclear. The V end lost 5 bases, the J end lost 0 bases, and 7 bases lay between the germline ends. Germline V gene data show CDR1 as SGHAT and CDR2 as FQNNGV. This CDR3 is 13 amino acids long. The CDR3 here is CASSQDVNTEAFF. The CDR3 nucleotides read TGTGCCAGCAGCCAGGACGTGAACACTGAAGCTTTCTTT.

The rearrangement joins TRBV20-1 to TRBJ2-1; 7 positions match TRBD1. J was trimmed by 2 bases and V by 6 bases; bases with no gene match: 7. There are 14 residues in the CDR3. Germline CDR1 reads DFQATT; CDR2 reads SNEGSKA (reference sequence). The CDR3 sequence: CSAPRQGTYNEQFF. CDR3 DNA sequence: TGCAGTGCCCCCCGACAGGGCACCTACAATGAGCAGTTCTTC.